Following are 31 T cell receptor beta chains from one sample sequenced in a study of CD8+CD57+ T cells in acquired aplastic anemia. Profiling of TCR beta VDJ combinations and CDR3 sequences used genomic DNA as template. TCRdb passed the reads through MiXCR, listing each CDR3 protein once. The data show roughly 290,000 distinct CDR3 sequences, roughly 61% seen once. The sequenced patients had an expansion of CD8+CD57+ cells seen by flow cytometry. Sample: sorted CD4+, CD8+, or CD8+CD57+ T cells (not recorded which) from PBMCs. The receptors come from a human donor with aplastic anemia.

The chain couples TRBV7-8 to TRBJ2-7; TRBD2 matches 7 bases. The J segment lost 4 bases and the V segment lost 3 bases, leaving 6 bases of the junction unmatched. Germline CDR1 and CDR2: SGHVS and FQNEAQ. This CDR3 has 14 residues. The CDR3 bases are TGTGCCAGCAGCTTGACGGGACTATTATACGAGCAGTACTTC. It codes for CASSLTGLLYEQYF.

This clonotype occurred once. The chain links TRBV20-1 to TRBJ2-7; D might be TRBD1 (5 bases). V was pared by 0 bases and J by 5 bases, with 11 bases between. Germline lookup yields CDR1 DFQATT and CDR2 SNEGSKA (reference sequence). CDR3 size: 13 residues. CDR3 loop: CSARDRVIHEQYF. In nucleotides, the CDR3 is TGCAGTGCTAGAGACAGGGTCATCCACGAGCAGTACTTC.

The CDR3 nucleotides read TGTGCCAGCAGATTTAGCGGAGTAGAGACCCAGCATTTT. Encoded protein: CASRFSGVETQHF. This chain links TRBV12-3 or TRBV12-4 with TRBJ1-5, with D unclear. The CDR3 sequence is 13 residues long. V was shortened by 6 bases and J by 11 bases, with 17 bases between the two germline ends.

This clonotype has a count of ten or more. V and J are TRBV20-1 and TRBJ2-1; TRBD2 is a possible D gene (6 bases). Germline V gives CDR1 DFQATT, CDR2 SNEGSKA (reference sequence). V lost 1 base and J lost 5, with 9 bases in between. The CDR3 covers 13 residues. The CDR3 reads CSARGGANNEQFF. The CDR3 DNA reads TGCAGTGCTAGAGGCGGGGCCAACAATGAGCAGTTCTTC.

V is TRBV7-2 and J is TRBJ2-5; possibly TRBD2 for D (6 bases). The CDR3 sequence is 14 residues long. With 11 bases removed from V and 4 bases from J, the gap between germline ends came to 20 bases. Germline CDR1 is SGHTA and CDR2 is FQGNSA. The chain's CDR3 is CAGSQVMGGETQYF. In DNA, the CDR3 is TGTGCCGGTAGTCAAGTCATGGGGGGAGAGACCCAGTACTTC.

There are many counts of this clonotype. The V call is TRBV7-9, the J call TRBJ1-4; 9 positions agree with TRBD1. CDR3 length: 15 amino acids. After removal of 1 base from V and 12 bases from J, the junction contained 9 bases not matched to a gene. Per the germline V gene, CDR1 is SEHNR and CDR2 is FQNEAQ (reference sequence). The CDR3 nucleotides are TGTGCCAGCAGCTTAGTCACAGGGGGCTCATTGGAACTGTTTTTT. Amino acid sequence: CASSLVTGGSLELFF.

The chain is built from TRBV2 and TRBJ1-2; TRBD1 is a possible D gene (6 bases). V was shortened by 6 bases and J by 4 bases, with 9 bases between the two germline ends. The CDR3 consists of 12 residues. CDR1 and CDR2 from the germline V gene are SNHLY and FYNNEI. The CDR3 nucleotides are TGTGCCAGCAGAGTAGGGGGCTATGGCTACACCTTC. Its protein product is CASRVGGYGYTF.

On this clonotype itself: The germline gene is not matched at one end of the junction; a read error may be the cause. The J gene is TRBJ2-1, the V gene TRBV11-2, with TRBD1 matching over 9 bases. CDR1 SGHAT and CDR2 FQNNGV come from the germline V gene. This CDR3 has 15 amino acids. CDR3 residues: CASSLTGGKPGELFF. The CDR3 DNA sequence: TGTGCCAGCAGCCTGACAGGGGGGAAGCCCGGGGAGCTGTTCTTC. Full variable domain (missing parts from reference TRBV11-2 and TRBJ2-1): EAGVAQSPRYKIIEKRQSVAFWCNPISGHATLYWYQQILGQGPKLLIQFQNNGVVDDSQLPKDRFSAERLKGVDSTLKIQPAKLEDSAVYLCASSLTGGKPGELFFGPGTRLTVL.

This clonotype appeared many times. The chain uses TRBV7-9 and TRBJ2-2, with D perhaps being TRBD1 or TRBD2 (5 bases each). V was trimmed by 3 bases and J by 6 bases, leaving 20 bases between them. This CDR3 has 17 residues. Germline values: CDR1 SEHNR, CDR2 FQNEAQ (reference sequence). CDR3 loop: CASSLGRGTLESGELFF. Written as DNA, the CDR3 is TGTGCCAGCAGCTTGGGCCGGGGCACACTTGAATCCGGGGAGCTGTTTTTT.

The rearrangement joins TRBV5-1 to TRBJ2-2, with D uncertain. The CDR3 is 11 amino acids. Germline CDR1 is SGHRS and CDR2 is YFSETQ. V was clipped by 4 bases and J by 8 bases, with 6 bases between them. The CDR3 sequence: CASSPGGELFF. DNA for the CDR3: TGCGCCAGCAGCCCAGGAGGGGAGCTGTTTTTT.

The chain employs TRBV24-1 and TRBJ2-3, with a tentative D call TRBD2 (5 bases). V was shortened by 3 bases and J by 1 base, with 13 bases between the two germline ends. The CDR3 sequence is 16 residues long. The V gene's germline CDR1 is KGHDR and CDR2 SFDVKD. CDR3 DNA sequence: TGTGCCACCAGTGATACTAGGCAGGCAGGCACAGATACGCAGTATTTT. This sequence encodes CATSDTRQAGTDTQYF.

The CDR3 region has the DNA TGTGCCAGCAGCTGGGACAGGGGTGAAGAGGTAGCTTTCTTT. Amino acids: CASSWDRGEEVAFF. This chain uses TRBV7-9 with TRBJ1-1; 10 bases map to TRBD1. V was pared by 4 bases and J by 10 bases, with 9 bases of the junction left unmatched. The CDR3 is 14 amino acids. Germline V gives CDR1 SEHNR, CDR2 FQNEAQ (reference sequence). Full variable domain (missing parts from reference TRBV7-9 and TRBJ1-1): DTGVSQNPRHKITKRGQNVTFRCDPISEHNRLYWYRQTLGQGPEFLTYFQNEAQLEKSRLLSDRFSAERPKGSFSTLEIQRTEQGDSAMYLCASSWDRGEEVAFFGQGTRLTVV.

This clonotype was seen a few times. This sequence joins TRBV14 and TRBJ1-2; D unresolved. Germline V CDR1 and CDR2: SGHDN, FVKESK. V lost 6 bases and J lost 8, with 13 bases in between. The CDR3 is 12 amino acids. CDR3 nucleotide sequence: TGTGCCAGCAGTCCAGGAGGAGGGGGCTACACCTTC. Encoded protein: CASSPGGGGYTF.

The chain combines TRBV2 with TRBJ1-1; D may be TRBD1 (5 bases). The ends were cut back, 4 bases at V and 14 bases at J, with 17 bases in the middle. Germline values: CDR1 SNHLY, CDR2 FYNNEI. The CDR3 spans 12 residues. The CDR3 DNA sequence: TGTGCCAGCAGTGTGTCTGGGGGGAGGGCCTTCTTT. It encodes CASSVSGGRAFF.

Ten or more counts support this clonotype. The chain's CDR3 is CASSLDPGTGAGSNQPQHF. CDR3 nucleotides: TGTGCCAGCAGCTTGGACCCCGGGACAGGGGCTGGGAGCAATCAGCCCCAGCATTTT. V gene TRBV5-8 combines with J gene TRBJ1-5; 10 nucleotides match TRBD1. This CDR3 comprises 19 residues. Germline V lookup: CDR1 SGHTS, CDR2 YDEGEE. V trimming: 0 bases; J trimming: 1 base; junction bases outside the gene matches: 10.

This clonotype appeared once. The chain links TRBV29-1 to TRBJ2-2; maybe TRBD2 (5 bases). Germline CDR1 and CDR2: SQVTM and ANQGSEA. The ends were cut back, 6 bases at V and 5 bases at J, with 7 bases in the middle. This CDR3 has 11 residues. The CDR3 DNA reads TGCAGCGTCAGCGGAACCGGGGAGCTGTTTTTT. Protein sequence: CSVSGTGELFF.

CDR3 coding DNA: TGTGCCAGCTCACCACGTGGACTAGCGGGGCCGAACACCGGGGAGCTGTTTTTT. Protein product: CASSPRGLAGPNTGELFF. V is TRBV18 and J is TRBJ2-2; 12 bases agree with TRBD2. The CDR3 consists of 18 residues. J gave up 0 bases and V 1 base, and 3 bases lay outside the gene matches. CDR1 and CDR2 (germline): KGHSH, LQKENI.

V is TRBV7-9 and J is TRBJ2-1; possibly TRBD1 for D (6 bases). Germline values: CDR1 SEHNR, CDR2 FQNEAQ (reference sequence). V gave up 5 bases and J gave up 3 bases, with 20 bases separating them. This CDR3 has 17 residues. The CDR3 region has the DNA TGTGCCAGCAGCCAAAGCCCCCAGGGGAACCGCTACAATGAGCAGTTCTTC. It is translated as CASSQSPQGNRYNEQFF.

CDR3 DNA: TGTGCCAGCTTGTCGGGACAGGGGGCTGTCGGGGAGCTGTTTTTT. Amino acid sequence: CASLSGQGAVGELFF. The V gene is TRBV2, the J gene TRBJ2-2; 12 bases are shared with TRBD1. J gave up 7 bases and V 8 bases, and 8 bases lay outside the gene matches. The CDR3 consists of 15 residues. The V gene's germline CDR1 is SNHLY and CDR2 FYNNEI.

This chain links TRBV2 with TRBJ2-7, with TRBD1 as a possible D gene (5 bases). Germline values: CDR1 SNHLY, CDR2 FYNNEI. The ends were cut back, 4 bases at V and 1 base at J, with 17 bases in the middle. The CDR3 length is 16 residues. The CDR3 nucleotides read TGTGCCAGCAGTGGGGGCAGTTCGGAAGGATCCTACGAGCAGTACTTC. Its translation: CASSGGSSEGSYEQYF.

V gene TRBV5-1 combines with J gene TRBJ1-1; D unresolved. This CDR3 has 12 residues. CDR1 is SGHRS and CDR2 is YFSETQ in the germline V gene. Deletions cut 0 bases from V and 6 bases from J, with 6 bases between. CDR3 amino acids: CASSLVGPEAFF. Written as DNA, the CDR3 is TGCGCCAGCAGCTTGGTAGGTCCTGAAGCTTTCTTT. Drawing the rest from reference TRBV5-1 and TRBJ1-1, the complete variable domain is KAGVTQTPRYLIKTRGQQVTLSCSPISGHRSVSWYQQTPGQGLQFLFEYFSETQRNKGNFPGRFSGRQFSNSRSEMNVSTLELGDSALYLCASSLVGPEAFFGQGTRLTVV.

The chain combines TRBV30 with TRBJ2-1, with 13 bases aligning to TRBD2. Germline values: CDR1 GTSNPN, CDR2 SVGIG (reference sequence). The V and J ends lost 3 bases and 7 bases, in that order; junction bases with no gene match: 3. The CDR3 has 14 amino acids. This CDR3 is CAWSRLAGGNEQFF. DNA of the CDR3: TGTGCCTGGAGCAGACTAGCGGGAGGTAATGAGCAGTTCTTC.

This sequence joins TRBV6-5 and TRBJ1-2; unclear D gene. Deletions cut 6 bases from V and 1 base from J, with 9 bases between. The germline gives CDR1 MNHEY, CDR2 SVGAGI. The CDR3 consists of 13 residues. DNA for the CDR3: TGTGCCAGCAGACCGGACCATAACTATGGCTACACCTTC. Translated, it gives CASRPDHNYGYTF.

The chain recombines TRBV9 with TRBJ2-7, with 7 nucleotides matching TRBD1. The junction had 10 bases not matched to a gene; V was cut back by 4 bases and J by 6 bases. Germline-derived CDR1 and CDR2 are SGDLS and YYNGEE. CDR3 length: 14 residues. The DNA for the CDR3 is TGTGCCAGCAGCCCCCGACAGGGTGGTCCCGAGCAGTACTTC. Its protein is CASSPRQGGPEQYF.

The table lists this clonotype with a count of one. This rearrangement joins TRBV20-1 to TRBJ1-1; no definite D call. Trimming left V 0 bases short and J 3 bases short, with 8 bases between. Per germline, CDR1 DFQATT and CDR2 SNEGSKA (reference sequence). CDR3 length: 13 residues. CDR3 in DNA: TGCAGTGCTAGAGATACAGTGGACACTGAAGCTTTCTTT. This gives the protein CSARDTVDTEAFF.

A word on this clonotype: The missing conserved phenylalanine or tryptophan at the end of this CDR3 makes a read error likely. It is unclear where the CDR3 begins or ends on the DNA, so no DNA is shown, and the CDR3 is as TCRdb lists it. V usage is TRBV5-5 and J usage is TRBJ1-4; no DNA check was done on the table's D call, TRBD1. Both ends counted, the CDR3 spans 14 residues. Per the germline V gene, CDR1 is SGHKS and CDR2 is YYEKEE (reference sequence). CDR3 sequence reads: CASSFQGSNEKLLC.

The rearrangement uses TRBV3-1 and TRBJ2-7, with no clear D. Trimming took off 4 bases at V and 8 bases at J, with 30 bases between the two ends. Germline-derived CDR1 and CDR2 are LGHDT and YNNKEL (reference sequence). This CDR3 spans 18 amino acids. CDR3 bases: TGTGCCAGCAGCCCGACCCCTGCTCCAGCCCAGATTTTATACAAGCAGTACTTC. This translates into CASSPTPAPAQILYKQYF.

On this clonotype itself: The junction and the germline gene differ at one end; a read error may be behind it. This chain joins TRBV2 and TRBJ2-1; a weak D match, TRBD1 (5 bases). Germline CDR1 SNHLY, CDR2 FYNNEI. The CDR3 is 14 amino acids. Written as DNA, the CDR3 is TGTGCCAGCAGTCGGACAAGGTCCTACAATGAGCAGATCTTC. Amino acid sequence: CASSRTRSYNEQIF.

The sample holds a few counts of this clonotype. The chain is built from TRBV20-1 and TRBJ2-7; tentative D call: TRBD1 (6 bases). Germline CDR1 and CDR2: DFQATT and SNEGSKA (reference sequence). V dropped 1 base and J dropped 0 bases, with 10 bases sitting between them. This CDR3 region has 14 residues. The CDR3 region is CSARGRTVSYEQYF. As DNA, the CDR3 is TGCAGTGCTAGAGGCCGGACAGTCTCCTACGAGCAGTACTTC.

V and J are TRBV24-1 and TRBJ2-3, with a possible D match to TRBD2 (6 bases). CDR1 is KGHDR, CDR2 SFDVKD, per germline. This CDR3 has 16 amino acids. Trimming shortened V by 11 bases and J by 11 bases, and 31 bases separated the two germline ends. The CDR3 nucleotides read TGTGCCAGCAGCGAGTGGAGTGGTGGGGGGATCGACTTGCAGTATTTT. Protein sequence: CASSEWSGGGIDLQYF.

The chain joins TRBV5-6 to TRBJ2-5; 7 bases agree with TRBD2. CDR1 is SGHDT and CDR2 is YYEEEE in the germline V gene. The CDR3 extends over 16 amino acids. V shed 2 bases, J shed 4 bases, and the junction held 11 bases outside the gene matches. Here the CDR3 DNA reads TGTGCCAGCAGCTTCCGAAGGGAGGGATACCGAGAGACCCAGTACTTC. This gives the protein CASSFRREGYRETQYF. The whole variable domain, filled in from reference TRBV5-6 and TRBJ2-5, reads DAGVTQSPTHLIKTRGQQVTLRCSPKSGHDTVSWYQQALGQGPQFIFQYYEEEERQRGNFPDRFSGHQFPNYSSELNVNALLLGDSALYLCASSFRREGYRETQYFGPGTRLLVL.